The T cell receptor (beta chain) described here comes from a study of technical replicates of blood from a few donors. Repertoires were generated with immunoSEQ multiplex PCR, while TCRdb's copy carries only in-frame clones and drops some. The sample shows approximately 95,000 clones, approximately 95% of them seen only once. V shed 11 bases and J shed 5 bases, with 21 bases lying between them. CDR3 length equals 14 residues. Germline V gives CDR1 MNHNS, CDR2 SASEGT. This clonotype was sampled from a human donor in good health. The specimen was T cells isolated from PBMCs. V is TRBV6-1 and J is TRBJ1-2, with a possible D match to TRBD1 (5 bases). The CDR3 DNA is TGTGCCGCCAGCAGGGCGGCGGAGTCTTATGGCTACACCTTC. It encodes CAASRAAESYGYTF.